This entry concerns a single T cell receptor (beta chain). Antigen unknown. This record comes from a study of vaccination and CD4 T cells after COVID-19. General study findings and limits: In convalescent patients, 304 of 307 vaccine-specific clones were mono-reactive for SARS-CoV-2 spike.

Indicated treatment: roughly 10-day PBMC culture with coronavirus spike peptide pools or control peptides (ViraFEST assay). At the Johns Hopkins FTIC core, DNA taken from cultured CD4+ T cells was sequenced by way of the Oncomine TCR Beta short-read assay. From the PCR reads, TCRdb called clonotypes with MiXCR, one entry per CDR3 protein. The profile shows around 13,000 distinct CDR3 sequences, roughly four fifths of them singletons. The sequence was collected from a human donor who had recovered from COVID-19. What was sequenced was CD4+ T cells from blood, cultured in vitro.

As DNA, the CDR3 is TGTGCCAGCAGTTCTTTTGGGACAGGTTACTATGGCTACACCTTC. This gives the protein CASSSFGTGYYGYTF. V gene TRBV28 combines with J gene TRBJ1-2, with 8 bases lining up with TRBD1. CDR3 size: 15 residues. V shed 4 bases, J shed 3 bases, and the junction held 7 bases outside the gene matches. Germline V gene sequence: CDR1 MDHEN, CDR2 SYDVKM.